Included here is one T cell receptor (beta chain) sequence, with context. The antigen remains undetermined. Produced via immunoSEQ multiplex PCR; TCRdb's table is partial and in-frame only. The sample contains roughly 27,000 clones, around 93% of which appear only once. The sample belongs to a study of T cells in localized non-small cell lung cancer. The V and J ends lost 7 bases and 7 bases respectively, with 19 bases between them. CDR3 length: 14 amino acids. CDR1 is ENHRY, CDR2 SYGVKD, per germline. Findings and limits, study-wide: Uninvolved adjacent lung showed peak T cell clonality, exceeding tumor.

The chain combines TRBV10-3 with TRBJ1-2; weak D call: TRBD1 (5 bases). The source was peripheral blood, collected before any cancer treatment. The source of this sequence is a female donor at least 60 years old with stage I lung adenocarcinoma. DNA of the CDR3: TGTGCCATCACCGAGGGGCCGGCATTGGGTGGCTACACCTTC. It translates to CAITEGPALGGYTF.